The 30 T cell receptor beta chains listed next were all sequenced from one sample in a study of T cell responses to AZD1222 COVID-19 vaccine. Profiled with immunoSEQ multiplex PCR; TCRdb holds only in-frame clones, not every one. Of 45,000 to 70,000 clones listed, roughly 86% are singletons. Sample: peripheral blood, taken on day 0 of AZD1222 vaccination. Every receptor here comes from an adult in good health.

The rearrangement joins TRBV7-3 to TRBJ2-7; a weak D match, TRBD1 (5 bases). Deletions cut 8 bases from V and 2 bases from J, with 16 bases between. Germline V lookup: CDR1 SGHTA, CDR2 FQGTGA. The CDR3 is made up of 14 amino acids. CDR3 sequence reads: CASAVGAPPYEQYF. The CDR3 coding sequence is TGTGCCAGCGCCGTAGGGGCGCCCCCCTACGAGCAGTACTTC.

The V and J genes are TRBV7-8 and TRBJ1-6; D unclear. The CDR3 totals 14 residues. Germline V lookup: CDR1 SGHVS, CDR2 FQNEAQ. Deletions cut 2 bases from V and 5 bases from J, with 7 bases between. The CDR3 loop is CASSLTGNNSPLHF. In nucleotides, the CDR3 is TGTGCCAGCAGCTTAACTGGGAATAATTCACCCCTCCACTTT.

This clone was observed once. This sequence joins TRBV2 and TRBJ1-5; D uncertain. The CDR3 covers 13 residues. The germline V gene has CDR1 SNHLY and CDR2 FYNNEI. The V gene lost 7 bases and the J gene lost 5 bases, with 12 bases spanning the gap. In DNA, the CDR3 is TGTGCCAGCAATAGACAATTAGATCAGCCCCAGCATTTT. Encoded protein: CASNRQLDQPQHF.

V is TRBV18 and J is TRBJ1-2, with no clear D. The V and J ends lost 6 bases and 1 base respectively, with 18 bases between them. The CDR3 extends over 16 amino acids. From germline, CDR1 is KGHSH and CDR2 LQKENI. CDR3: CASSLGGPTLNYGYTF. As DNA, the CDR3 is TGTGCCAGCTCCCTAGGCGGTCCCACGCTTAACTATGGCTACACCTTC.

CDR3 region: CASSERIYNEKLFF. The CDR3 region has the DNA TGTGCCAGCAGTGAAAGGATATATAATGAAAAACTGTTTTTT. V and J are TRBV2 and TRBJ1-4; D unresolved. Germline V lookup: CDR1 SNHLY, CDR2 FYNNEI. V lost 2 bases, J lost 4 bases, and 8 bases lay in between. The CDR3 is made up of 14 amino acids.

The rearrangement links TRBV5-4 to TRBJ1-6; 8 bases align to TRBD1. Germline CDR1 is SGHNT and CDR2 is YYREEE (reference sequence). There are 15 residues in the CDR3. V lost 0 bases and J lost 8; bases outside the gene matches: 4. DNA of the CDR3: TGTGCCAGCAGCTTGGAGCCAGGGGGCGATTCACCCCTCCACTTT. Translated: CASSLEPGGDSPLHF.

V gene TRBV5-1 combines with J gene TRBJ1-1, with a possible D match to TRBD1 (5 bases). V gave up 0 bases and J gave up 7 bases, with 13 bases separating them. CDR1 is SGHRS, CDR2 YFSETQ, per germline. The CDR3 is 14 amino acids. CDR3 bases: TGCGCCAGCAGCTTGGGCTTTTACAGGAATGAAGCTTTCTTT. This codes for CASSLGFYRNEAFF.

The chain recombines TRBV5-1 with TRBJ1-6, with D maybe TRBD1 (5 bases). CDR1 and CDR2 (germline): SGHRS, YFSETQ. V gave up 1 base and J gave up 5 bases, with 13 bases separating them. This CDR3 has 16 residues. CDR3 nucleotides: TGCGCCAGCAGCTTGACCTACCAGGGTAATAATTCACCCCTCCACTTT. This gives the protein CASSLTYQGNNSPLHF. The full variable domain, in which reference TRBV5-1 and TRBJ1-6 provide the parts outside the CDR3, is KAGVTQTPRYLIKTRGQQVTLSCSPISGHRSVSWYQQTPGQGLQFLFEYFSETQRNKGNFPGRFSGRQFSNSRSEMNVSTLELGDSALYLCASSLTYQGNNSPLHFGNGTRLTVT.

The chain is built from TRBV4-2 and TRBJ1-5; the match to TRBD1 covers 8 bases. The V gene's germline CDR1 is LGHNA and CDR2 YNFKEQ. CDR3 length: 16 amino acids. Trimming at V came to 0 bases and at J to 7 bases, leaving 8 bases not matched to a gene. The CDR3 is CASSQEMDRVGQPQHF. The CDR3 DNA reads as TGTGCCAGCAGCCAAGAAATGGACAGGGTAGGCCAGCCCCAGCATTTT.

The V and J genes are TRBV18 and TRBJ1-2, with unresolved D. V was clipped by 3 bases and J by 1 base, with 12 bases between them. There are 15 residues in the CDR3. The V gene's germline CDR1 is KGHSH and CDR2 LQKENI. For the CDR3, the DNA is TGTGCCAGCTCACCCCCGGGAGACGGTAACTATGGCTACACCTTC. Translation: CASSPPGDGNYGYTF.

The CDR3 here is CASSFLQGYYGYTF. The DNA for the CDR3 is TGTGCCAGCAGTTTTCTCCAGGGGTACTATGGCTACACCTTC. The chain is built from TRBV28 and TRBJ1-2, with D possibly being TRBD1 (6 bases). Trimming pared 3 bases from V and 3 bases from J, leaving 11 bases between. This CDR3 is 14 amino acids long. Per the germline V gene, CDR1 is MDHEN and CDR2 is SYDVKM.

The V gene is TRBV29-1, the J gene TRBJ1-4; 7 nucleotides match TRBD1. Germline values: CDR1 SQVTM, CDR2 ANQGSEA. The ends lost 6 bases at V and 0 bases at J; junction bases unmatched: 4. The length of the CDR3 is 14 residues. For the CDR3, the DNA is TGCAGCGTGGAAACAGGGGCAACTAATGAAAAACTGTTTTTT. The encoded protein is CSVETGATNEKLFF.

The J gene is TRBJ2-7, the V gene TRBV19, with D possibly being TRBD1 or TRBD2 (5 bases each). Per germline, CDR1 LNHDA and CDR2 SQIVND (reference sequence). The CDR3 has 12 amino acids. Trimming pared 8 bases from V and 3 bases from J, leaving 11 bases between. CDR3 DNA sequence: TGTGCCAGTCGGGGCAGGGACTACGAGCAGTACTTC. Amino acid sequence: CASRGRDYEQYF.

The chain uses TRBV7-9 and TRBJ2-5; D may be TRBD1 (5 bases). This CDR3 spans 16 amino acids. Germline CDR1 SEHNR, CDR2 FQNEAQ (reference sequence). The V end lost 6 bases, the J end lost 4 bases, and 21 bases lay between the germline ends. The DNA of the CDR3 is TGTGCCAGCAGTTGGGGCAGCAGAATCGAAAGAGAGACCCAGTACTTC. It translates to CASSWGSRIERETQYF.

This chain links TRBV6-5 with TRBJ1-5; D is uncertain. V shed 4 bases and J shed 3 bases, with 7 bases lying between them. This CDR3 contains 13 residues. The germline gives CDR1 MNHEY, CDR2 SVGAGI. The CDR3 loop is CASSLETNQPQHF. DNA of the CDR3: TGTGCCAGCAGTTTGGAGACCAATCAGCCCCAGCATTTT.

The J gene is TRBJ2-7, the V gene TRBV4-2; D remains unclear. Germline loops: CDR1 LGHNA, CDR2 YNFKEQ. CDR3 size: 13 residues. V lost 3 bases and J 4 bases, leaving 10 bases between the germline ends. The chain's CDR3 is CASSQQTYYEQYF. The CDR3 DNA sequence: TGTGCCAGCAGCCAGCAAACCTATTACGAGCAGTACTTC.

This rearrangement joins TRBV6-6 to TRBJ1-2; D gene uncertain. The germline CDR1 and CDR2 sequences are MNHNY and SVGAGI (reference sequence). CDR3 length equals 15 residues. V was clipped by 0 bases and J by 3 bases, with 11 bases between them. CDR3 loop: CASSYSGVRDYGYTF. CDR3 DNA sequence: TGTGCCAGCAGTTACTCTGGTGTCAGAGACTATGGCTACACCTTC.

The chain carries TRBV3-1 (or the pseudogene TRBV3-2) and TRBJ2-1; D may be TRBD2 (5 bases). This CDR3 is 11 amino acids long. The germline V and J ends were trimmed by 1 base and 10 bases, with 5 bases remaining between them. Per germline, CDR1 LGHDT and CDR2 YNNKEL (reference sequence). CDR3 coding DNA: TGTGCCAGCAGCCAAGCGGGAGAGCAGTTCTTC. Encoded protein: CASSQAGEQFF.

This clone was observed at least ten times. The J gene is TRBJ2-6, the V gene TRBV5-1; D gene uncertain. The V end lost 0 bases, the J end lost 1 base, and 5 bases lay between the germline ends. This CDR3 has 15 residues. Germline V lookup: CDR1 SGHRS, CDR2 YFSETQ. Written as DNA, the CDR3 is TGCGCCAGCAGCTTGGCACTTTCTGGGGCCAACGTCCTGACTTTC. Its translation: CASSLALSGANVLTF.

The chain is built from TRBV6-5 and TRBJ2-7; D could derive from TRBD1 or TRBD2 (6 bases each). This CDR3 has 14 amino acids. Germline V lookup: CDR1 MNHEY, CDR2 SVGAGI. Trimming took off 6 bases at V and 1 base at J, with 13 bases between the two ends. Written as DNA, the CDR3 is TGTGCCAGCAGCCTCCGGGGGCCTTCCTACGAGCAGTACTTC. Amino acid sequence: CASSLRGPSYEQYF.

The V call is TRBV7-9, the J call TRBJ2-7; 7 bases are shared with TRBD2. CDR1 is SEHNR, CDR2 FQNEAQ, per germline (reference sequence). V lost 5 bases to trimming and J lost 6 bases; unmatched junction nucleotides: 22. The CDR3 runs to 18 residues. CDR3 loop: CASSEKGTTERGVGEQYF. CDR3 nucleotides: TGTGCCAGCAGCGAAAAGGGGACTACCGAACGTGGGGTGGGCGAGCAGTACTTC.

The chain carries TRBV6-5 and TRBJ1-3; possibly TRBD1 for D (5 bases). The CDR3 is made up of 14 amino acids. V was cut by 7 bases and J by 2 bases, with 12 bases left in between. CDR1 is MNHEY and CDR2 is SVGAGI in the germline V gene. CDR3 nucleotides: TGTGCCAGCATGAAGGGGTCCCCTGGAAACACCATATATTTT. Amino acid sequence: CASMKGSPGNTIYF.

This clone was detected once. Here the CDR3 DNA reads TGTGCCAGCAGTTATCCGGGGTATGGAGGCTACACCTTC. Translation: CASSYPGYGGYTF. The chain carries TRBV28 and TRBJ1-2; no clear D gene. Trimming removed 4 bases at V and 8 bases at J, with 14 bases between. This CDR3 is built from 13 residues. Germline CDR1 is MDHEN and CDR2 is SYDVKM.

This clone was picked up one time. V gene TRBV28 combines with J gene TRBJ2-7; TRBD1 aligns across 11 bases. J gave up 5 bases and V 8 bases, and 8 bases lay outside the gene matches. CDR3 size: 14 residues. Germline V gives CDR1 MDHEN, CDR2 SYDVKM. CDR3 DNA: TGTGCCAGCCAAACCGGACAGGGGGCGGACGAGCAGTACTTC. Protein sequence: CASQTGQGADEQYF.

The genes are TRBV5-4 and TRBJ2-1; 8 bases map to TRBD1. Germline V gene lookup returns CDR1 SGHNT and CDR2 YYREEE (reference sequence). With V trimmed by 2 bases and J by 4 bases, 11 bases remained unmatched. This CDR3 comprises 17 residues. The CDR3 coding sequence is TGTGCCAGCAGCTTCGGACAGGGTCAGCGGTTATACAATGAGCAGTTCTTC. Its translation: CASSFGQGQRLYNEQFF.

The gene calls are TRBV6-1 and TRBJ1-2, with TRBD1 matching over 7 bases. The CDR3 spans 14 residues. J lost 8 bases, V lost 0 bases, and 6 bases had no gene match. Germline-derived CDR1 and CDR2 are MNHNS and SASEGT. CDR3 nucleotides: TGTGCCAGCAGTGAAGCGGGTAGGGGGCAAGGCTACACCTTC. Translating gives CASSEAGRGQGYTF.

Only one count was recorded for this clone. The J gene is TRBJ2-1, the V gene TRBV27, with D perhaps TRBD2 (5 bases). The germline V gene has CDR1 MNHEY and CDR2 SMNVEV (reference sequence). The CDR3 extends over 15 amino acids. Deletions cut 6 bases from V and 5 bases from J, with 17 bases between. CDR3 DNA sequence: TGTGCCAGCAGATACCAAAGCGGAGCAGACAATGAGCAGTTCTTC. Residues: CASRYQSGADNEQFF.

This chain links TRBV18 with TRBJ2-1; maybe TRBD2 (6 bases). Germline-derived CDR1 and CDR2 are KGHSH and LQKENI. This CDR3 has 15 residues. The V end was cut by 2 bases, the J end by 9 bases, with 17 bases between. The CDR3 is CASSPTYASRGEQFF. The CDR3 nucleotides are TGTGCCAGCTCACCAACCTACGCCTCGCGGGGTGAGCAGTTCTTC.

The count of this clone is one. The J gene is TRBJ1-2, the V gene TRBV6-2 or TRBV6-3; 9 bases are a match to TRBD1. V lost 6 bases, J lost 13 bases, and 6 bases stayed unmatched. The germline gives CDR1 MNHEY, CDR2 SVGEGT. The CDR3 is made up of 11 amino acids. As DNA, the CDR3 is TGTGCCAGCAGCCGGGACAGGGTCTCCACCTTC. This gives the protein CASSRDRVSTF.

The chain employs TRBV7-9 and TRBJ2-2; TRBD1 aligns across 11 bases. The germline gives CDR1 SEHNR, CDR2 FQNEAQ (reference sequence). Losses at the gene ends were 3 bases for V and 7 bases for J; bases not matched to a gene: 4. The CDR3 runs to 15 residues. CDR3 in amino acids: CASSFRTGGGGELFF. The CDR3 DNA follows: TGTGCCAGCAGCTTCCGGACAGGGGGCGGCGGGGAGCTGTTTTTT.